Here is one T cell receptor beta chain with its context. The record originates from a study of T cell changes during pregnancy in multiple sclerosis. V was pared by 3 bases and J by 8 bases, with 6 bases between. This CDR3 has 11 amino acids. Germline loops: CDR1 SGHRS, CDR2 YFSETQ. Measured with immunoSEQ multiplex PCR; TCRdb has only the in-frame clones, and not every one. Here the sample spans tens of thousands of clones, roughly nine tenths being singletons. This specimen consisted of CD8+ T cells from peripheral blood mononuclear cells, obtained before pregnancy. This chain uses TRBV5-1 with TRBJ2-1; D remains unclear. The TCR was taken from a female donor with multiple sclerosis, enrolled in a pregnancy study. CDR3 region: CASSYSDEQFF. The CDR3 nucleotides are TGCGCCAGCAGCTACTCGGATGAGCAGTTCTTC.